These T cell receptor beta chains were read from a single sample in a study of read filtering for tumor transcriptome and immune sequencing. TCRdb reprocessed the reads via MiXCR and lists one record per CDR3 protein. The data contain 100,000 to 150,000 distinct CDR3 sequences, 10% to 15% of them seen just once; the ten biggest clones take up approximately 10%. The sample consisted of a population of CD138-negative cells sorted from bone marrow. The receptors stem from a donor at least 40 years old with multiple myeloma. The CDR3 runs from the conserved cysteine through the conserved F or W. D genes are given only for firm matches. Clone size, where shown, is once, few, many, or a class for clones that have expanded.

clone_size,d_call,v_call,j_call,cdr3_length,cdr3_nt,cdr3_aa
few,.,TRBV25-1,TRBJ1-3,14,TGTGCCAGCAGTGAATCGGCAGCTGGAAACACCATATATTTT,CASSESAAGNTIYF
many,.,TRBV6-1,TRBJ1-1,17,TGTGCCAGCAGTCCCATGCAGGGAGGAAACAAGGGCACTGAAGCTTTCTTT,CASSPMQGGNKGTEAFF
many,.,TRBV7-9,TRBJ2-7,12,TGTGCCAGCAGCCATGAACAGGGAGAGCAGTACTTC,CASSHEQGEQYF
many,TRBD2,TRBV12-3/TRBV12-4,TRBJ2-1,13,TGTGCCAGCAGTTTACGGGGGGGCGATGAGCAGTTCTTC,CASSLRGGDEQFF
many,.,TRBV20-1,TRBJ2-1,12,TGCAGTGCTAGCGGGGGGCCGCGAGAGCAGTTCTTC,CSASGGPREQFF
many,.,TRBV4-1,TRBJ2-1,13,TGCGCCAGCAGCCAAGCTAGCTACAATGAGCAGTTCTTC,CASSQASYNEQFF
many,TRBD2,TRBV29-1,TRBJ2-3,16,TGCAGCGTTGCCGGGGAGGGACTAGGATTCACAGATACGCAGTATTTT,CSVAGEGLGFTDTQYF
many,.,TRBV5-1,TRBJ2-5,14,TGCGCCAGCAGCTTGGCGACAGAACAAGAGACCCAGTACTTC,CASSLATEQETQYF
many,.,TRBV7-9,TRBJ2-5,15,TGTGCCAGCAGACTTTCCTGGACAGACCAAGAGACCCAGTACTTC,CASRLSWTDQETQYF
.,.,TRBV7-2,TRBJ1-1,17,TGTGCCAGCAGCACGGAACAGAGAAGACTCATGAACACTGAAGCTTTCTTT,CASSTEQRRLMNTEAFF
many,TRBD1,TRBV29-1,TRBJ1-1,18,TGCAGCGTGGCCGGGACAGTTTCTTCCGGGTCCATAGGCACTGAAGCTTTCTTT,CSVAGTVSSGSIGTEAFF
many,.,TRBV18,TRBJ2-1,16,TGTGCCAGCTCACCTGGCCTAGGAGCTCAGGACAATGAGCAGTTCTTC,CASSPGLGAQDNEQFF
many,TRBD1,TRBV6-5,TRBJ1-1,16,TGTGCCAGCCGAACCCTCGGGAGGGGGCAGAACACTGAAGCTTTCTTT,CASRTLGRGQNTEAFF
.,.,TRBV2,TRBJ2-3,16,TGTGCCAGCAGTGAAGAAGGGGCAGGGTGCACAGATACGCAGTATTTT,CASSEEGAGCTDTQYF
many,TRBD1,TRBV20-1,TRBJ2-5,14,TGCAGTGCTAGTCGCCAGGGGGTTCAAGAGACCCAGTACTTC,CSASRQGVQETQYF
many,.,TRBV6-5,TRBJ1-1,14,TGTGCCAGCAGTTACGGGGGGGCGAATGGGTACGCTTTCTTT,CASSYGGANGYAFF
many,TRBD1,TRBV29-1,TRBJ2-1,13,TGCAGCGGGGTAGGACAGGGGAGGCATGAGCAGTTCTTC,CSGVGQGRHEQFF
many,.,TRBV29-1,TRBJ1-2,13,TGCAGCGTTGTTGCCGGGGTTAACTATGGCTACACCTTC,CSVVAGVNYGYTF
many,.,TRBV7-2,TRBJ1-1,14,TGTGCCAGCAGCTCCCGGACGGTTTTTACTGAAGCTTTCTTT,CASSSRTVFTEAFF
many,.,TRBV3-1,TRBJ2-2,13,TGTGCCAGCAGCCAAAGCGAGTCCGGGGAGCTGTTTTTT,CASSQSESGELFF
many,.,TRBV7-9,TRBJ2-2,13,TGTGCCAGCAGCGCACCGGGTAGAGGGGAGCTGTTTTTT,CASSAPGRGELFF
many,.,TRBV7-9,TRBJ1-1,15,TGTGCCAGCAGCTTAAGTCAGGGAGATTACCTTGAAGCTTTCTTT,CASSLSQGDYLEAFF
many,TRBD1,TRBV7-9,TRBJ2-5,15,TGTGCCAGCAGAATAACGGGACAGGGTGGAGAGACCCAGTACTTC,CASRITGQGGETQYF
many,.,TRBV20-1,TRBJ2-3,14,TGCAGTGCTAGAGGGGGGCTCAGCACAGATACGCAGTATTTT,CSARGGLSTDTQYF